These T cell receptor beta chains were read from a single sample in a study of blood T cell repertoires in COVID-19. The method was immunoSEQ multiplex PCR; TCRdb's version includes in-frame clones alone and lacks a portion of them. The sample lists about 87,000 clones, 75% occurring once. The source material was peripheral blood. The source is a woman aged 50 to 60 with acute or convalescent COVID-19. The CDR3 runs from the conserved cysteine through the conserved F or W. The D gene is left open where the match is weak. Expanded clones get a size class; other rows say once, few or many, or leave the size out.

TRBJ2-2	TRBV10-3	NA	NA	CAISPAQDTGELFF	TGTGCCATCAGTCCCGCCCAGGACACCGGGGAGCTGTTTTTT
TRBJ1-1	TRBV15	TRBD1	NA	CATSSVQGPNTEAFF	TGTGCCACCAGCAGTGTACAGGGGCCGAACACTGAAGCTTTCTTT
TRBJ1-4	TRBV4-1	NA	NA	CASSQEIGGTAREKLFF	TGCGCCAGCAGCCAAGAGATCGGGGGAACAGCTCGAGAAAAACTGTTTTTT
TRBJ2-3	TRBV11-2	TRBD2	NA	CASSLAGVTDTQYF	TGTGCCAGCAGCTTGGCGGGGGTAACAGATACGCAGTATTTT
TRBJ2-3	TRBV6-6	TRBD2	NA	CASTPPGGADTQYF	TGTGCCAGCACCCCCCCCGGGGGGGCAGATACGCAGTATTTT
TRBJ1-1	TRBV6-1	NA	NA	CASSEAPGNAEAFF	TGTGCCAGCAGTGAAGCTCCAGGGAACGCTGAAGCTTTCTTT
TRBJ1-5	TRBV5-4	NA	NA	CASSLVRALGRNQPQHF	TGTGCCAGCAGCTTGGTGAGAGCGTTGGGTCGCAATCAGCCCCAGCATTTT
TRBJ2-1	TRBV5-1	TRBD1	NA	CASSWVTGVVNEQFF	TGCGCCAGCAGCTGGGTCACAGGGGTTGTCAATGAGCAGTTCTTC
TRBJ1-2	TRBV3-1/TRBV3-2	NA	NA	CASSQDFGHYGYTF	TGTGCCAGCAGCCAAGATTTCGGTCACTATGGCTACACCTTC
TRBJ1-1	TRBV5-6	NA	NA	CASSLTPGDTEAFF	TGTGCCAGCAGCTTGACACCGGGGGACACTGAAGCTTTCTTT
TRBJ2-2	TRBV4-3	TRBD2	NA	CASSTGTSGNTGELFF	TGCGCCAGCAGCACCGGGACTAGCGGAAACACCGGGGAGCTGTTTTTT
TRBJ2-3	TRBV3-1/TRBV3-2	TRBD2	NA	CASSSLADTQYF	TGTGCCAGCAGCTCACTAGCGGATACGCAGTATTTT
TRBJ1-1	TRBV14	NA	NA	CASSQHSGAEAFF	TGTGCCAGCAGCCAACACTCGGGGGCTGAAGCTTTCTTT
TRBJ2-3	TRBV27	NA	NA	CASSLRMGAPTDTQYF	TGTGCCAGCAGTTTAAGGATGGGGGCCCCCACAGATACGCAGTATTTT
TRBJ2-7	TRBV28	TRBD1	NA	CASSLGQGGEQYF	TGTGCCAGCAGTTTGGGACAGGGGGGAGAGCAGTACTTC
TRBJ1-2	TRBV28	NA	NA	CASSRAGKFGYTF	TGTGCCAGCAGTAGGGCAGGGAAGTTTGGCTACACCTTC
TRBJ1-2	TRBV19	NA	NA	CASSIVDRYGYTF	TGTGCCAGTAGTATAGTCGACAGGTATGGCTACACCTTC
TRBJ1-2	TRBV2	NA	NA	CASSADRANYGYTF	TGTGCCAGCAGTGCGGACAGAGCTAACTATGGCTACACCTTC
TRBJ1-2	TRBV7-9	TRBD1	once	CASRDRDNYGYTF	TGTGCCAGCAGGGACAGGGATAACTATGGCTACACCTTC
TRBJ1-4	TRBV7-6	TRBD1	NA	CASSSDRAATNEKLFF	TGTGCCAGCAGCTCCGACAGGGCGGCAACTAATGAAAAACTGTTTTTT
TRBJ1-5	TRBV19	TRBD1	NA	CASGDRAVSNQPQHF	TGTGCCAGTGGGGACAGGGCTGTAAGCAATCAGCCCCAGCATTTT
TRBJ1-3	TRBV5-1	NA	NA	CASSLRAGSGNTIYF	TGCGCCAGCAGCTTGCGGGCAGGGTCTGGAAACACCATATATTTT
TRBJ1-2	TRBV2	NA	NA	CASSEAVIKGYTF	TGTGCCAGCAGTGAGGCAGTTATCAAAGGCTACACCTTC
TRBJ1-6	TRBV6-6	NA	once	CASSYSEGAAPLHF	TGTGCCAGCAGTTACTCAGAGGGCGCGGCCCCCCTCCACTTT
TRBJ2-2	TRBV28	TRBD2	NA	CASSFLPYGLGREWELFF	TGTGCCAGCAGTTTTCTGCCCTATGGACTAGGGAGGGAGTGGGAGCTGTTTTTT
TRBJ2-2	TRBV27	TRBD1	NA	CASSFGTGGTGELFF	TGTGCCAGCAGTTTTGGGACAGGGGGGACCGGGGAGCTGTTTTTT
TRBJ1-2	TRBV28	NA	few	CASSVVGSGGANYGYTF	TGTGCCAGCAGTGTGGTTGGATCGGGGGGCGCGAACTATGGCTACACCTTC
TRBJ1-3	TRBV12-3/TRBV12-4	NA	NA	CASSTNKNTIYF	TGTGCCAGCAGCACCAACAAAAACACCATATATTTT
TRBJ2-1	TRBV11-2	NA	NA	CASSLDRNNEQFF	TGTGCCAGCAGCTTAGATAGAAACAATGAGCAGTTCTTC
TRBJ1-1	TRBV4-2	NA	many	CASSHREGNTEAFF	TGTGCCAGCAGCCACAGGGAGGGGAACACTGAAGCTTTCTTT
TRBJ1-4	TRBV2	NA	NA	CASSESGGPNEKLFF	TGTGCCAGCAGTGAATCGGGGGGCCCTAATGAAAAACTGTTTTTT
TRBJ1-2	TRBV7-2	TRBD1	NA	CASSSTGGSQQGYTF	TGTGCCAGCAGCTCAACAGGGGGCTCGCAACAAGGCTACACCTTC
TRBJ2-7	TRBV2	NA	few	CASSEGATRSYEQYF	TGTGCCAGCAGTGAGGGGGCAACAAGGTCCTACGAGCAGTACTTC
TRBJ2-1	TRBV20-1	NA	few	CSARVSGLEFF	TGCAGTGCTAGAGTATCGGGACTGGAGTTCTTC
TRBJ1-2	TRBV3-1/TRBV3-2	NA	NA	CASSQDSDSLGGYTF	TGTGCCAGCAGCCAAGATAGCGATTCCCTAGGGGGCTACACCTTC
TRBJ1-1	TRBV7-2	TRBD1	NA	CASTYPGQGLEAFF	TGTGCCAGCACCTATCCGGGACAGGGGCTTGAAGCTTTCTTT
TRBJ1-1	TRBV6-1	TRBD1	NA	CASKGQGTEAFF	TGTGCCAGCAAGGGACAGGGGACTGAAGCTTTCTTT
TRBJ1-1	TRBV30	TRBD1	NA	CAWTGTGGARTEAFF	TGTGCCTGGACCGGGACAGGGGGTGCGCGCACTGAAGCTTTCTTT
TRBJ2-7	TRBV29-1	TRBD1	few	CSVLWDRVTSYEQYF	TGCAGCGTTTTATGGGACAGGGTCACCTCCTACGAGCAGTACTTC
TRBJ1-1	TRBV5-6	NA	few	CASSSTENTEAFF	TGTGCCAGCAGCTCCACAGAGAACACTGAAGCTTTCTTT
TRBJ2-1	TRBV30	TRBD2	NA	CAWRRGLAVYNEQFF	TGTGCCTGGAGAAGGGGACTAGCGGTCTACAATGAGCAGTTCTTC
TRBJ2-7	TRBV12-3/TRBV12-4	NA	NA	CASSLDSSYEQYF	TGTGCCAGCAGTTTAGACAGCTCCTACGAGCAGTACTTC
TRBJ1-5	TRBV27	NA	NA	CASTQPQHF	TGTGCCAGCACGCAGCCCCAGCATTTT
TRBJ2-5	TRBV11-2	NA	NA	CASSLEPGGTQYF	TGTGCCAGCAGCTTAGAGCCTGGAGGGACCCAGTACTTC
TRBJ1-2	TRBV29-1	TRBD1	NA	CSVEGQGGGYTF	TGCAGCGTTGAAGGACAGGGAGGCGGCTACACCTTC
TRBJ2-3	TRBV7-8	NA	NA	CASSLGSGSGLTDTQYF	TGTGCCAGCAGCTTAGGATCGGGGAGCGGGCTCACAGATACGCAGTATTTT
TRBJ1-1	TRBV11-1	NA	few	CASSPYTEAFF	TGTGCCAGCAGTCCATACACTGAAGCTTTCTTT
TRBJ1-3	TRBV10-3	NA	NA	CAISGPGTGNTIYF	TGTGCCATCAGTGGACCGGGAACTGGAAACACCATATATTTT